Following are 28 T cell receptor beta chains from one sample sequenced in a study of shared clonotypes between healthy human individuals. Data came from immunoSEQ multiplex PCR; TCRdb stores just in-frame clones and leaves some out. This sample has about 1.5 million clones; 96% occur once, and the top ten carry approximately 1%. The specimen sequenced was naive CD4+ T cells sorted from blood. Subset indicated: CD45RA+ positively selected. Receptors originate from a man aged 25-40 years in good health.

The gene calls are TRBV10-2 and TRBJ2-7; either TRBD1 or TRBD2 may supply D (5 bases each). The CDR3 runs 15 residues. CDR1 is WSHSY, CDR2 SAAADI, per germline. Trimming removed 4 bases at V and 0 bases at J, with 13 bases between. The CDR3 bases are TGCGCCAGCAGTGGAGGGGACCGCAGCTCCTACGAGCAGTACTTC. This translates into CASSGGDRSSYEQYF.

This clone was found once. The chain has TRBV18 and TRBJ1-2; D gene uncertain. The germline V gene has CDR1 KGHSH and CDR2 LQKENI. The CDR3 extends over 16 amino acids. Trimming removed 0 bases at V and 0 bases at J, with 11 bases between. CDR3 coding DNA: TGTGCCAGCTCACCACCGATACGCGGGACTAACTATGGCTACACCTTC. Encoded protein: CASSPPIRGTNYGYTF.

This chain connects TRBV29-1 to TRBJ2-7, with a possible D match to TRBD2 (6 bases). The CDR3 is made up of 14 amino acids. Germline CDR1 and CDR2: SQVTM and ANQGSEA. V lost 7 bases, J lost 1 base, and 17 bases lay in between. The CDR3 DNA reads TGCAGCGCGGGGGAGGACACGGTTTCCTACGAGCAGTACTTC. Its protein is CSAGEDTVSYEQYF.

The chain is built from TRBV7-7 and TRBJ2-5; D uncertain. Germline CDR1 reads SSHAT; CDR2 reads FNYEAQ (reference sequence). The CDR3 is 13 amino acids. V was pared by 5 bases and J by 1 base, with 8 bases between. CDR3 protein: CASSPNPQETQYF. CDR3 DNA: TGTGCCAGCAGCCCCAACCCCCAAGAGACCCAGTACTTC.

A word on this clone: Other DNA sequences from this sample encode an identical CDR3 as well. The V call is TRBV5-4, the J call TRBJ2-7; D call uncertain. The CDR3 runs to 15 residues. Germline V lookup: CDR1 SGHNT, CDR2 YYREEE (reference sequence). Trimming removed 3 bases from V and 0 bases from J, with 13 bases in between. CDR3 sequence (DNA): TGTGCCAGCAGCTCGAAGACAAGAAGCTCCTACGAGCAGTACTTC. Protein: CASSSKTRSSYEQYF.

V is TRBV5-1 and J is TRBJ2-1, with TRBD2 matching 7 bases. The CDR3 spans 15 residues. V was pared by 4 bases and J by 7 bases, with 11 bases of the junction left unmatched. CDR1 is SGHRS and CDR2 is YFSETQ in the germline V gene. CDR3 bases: TGCGCCAGCAGCCTTGGTTCTAGCGGATTGAATGAGCAGTTCTTC. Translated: CASSLGSSGLNEQFF.

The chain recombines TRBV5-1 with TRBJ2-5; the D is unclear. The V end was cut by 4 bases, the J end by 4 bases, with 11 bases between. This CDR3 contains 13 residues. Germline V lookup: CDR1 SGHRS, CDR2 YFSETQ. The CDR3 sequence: CASSRPPRETQYF. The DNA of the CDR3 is TGCGCCAGCAGCCGACCTCCCAGAGAGACCCAGTACTTC.

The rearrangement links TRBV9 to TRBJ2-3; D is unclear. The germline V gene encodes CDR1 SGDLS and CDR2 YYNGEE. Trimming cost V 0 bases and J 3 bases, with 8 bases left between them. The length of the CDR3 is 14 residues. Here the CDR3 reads CASSVGWGTDTQYF. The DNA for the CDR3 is TGTGCCAGCAGCGTAGGGTGGGGAACAGATACGCAGTATTTT.

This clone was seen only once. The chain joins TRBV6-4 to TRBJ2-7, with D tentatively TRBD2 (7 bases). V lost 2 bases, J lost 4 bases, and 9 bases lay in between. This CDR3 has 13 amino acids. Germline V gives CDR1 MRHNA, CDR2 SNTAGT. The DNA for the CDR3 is TGTGCCAGCAGTGACGGGGGGGCGTACGAGCAGTACTTC. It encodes CASSDGGAYEQYF.

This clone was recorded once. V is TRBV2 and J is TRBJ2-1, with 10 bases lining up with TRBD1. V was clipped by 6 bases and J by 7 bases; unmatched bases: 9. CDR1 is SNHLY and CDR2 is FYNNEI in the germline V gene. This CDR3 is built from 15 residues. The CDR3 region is CASRPRDRGFNEQFF. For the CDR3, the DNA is TGTGCCAGCAGACCCCGGGACAGGGGTTTTAATGAGCAGTTCTTC.

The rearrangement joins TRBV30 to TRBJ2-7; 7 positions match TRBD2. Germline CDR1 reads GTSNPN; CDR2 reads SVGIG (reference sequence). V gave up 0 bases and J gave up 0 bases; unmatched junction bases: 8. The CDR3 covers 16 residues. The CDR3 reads CAWSVHSGLFSYEQYF. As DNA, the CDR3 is TGTGCCTGGAGTGTACATAGCGGGCTGTTCTCCTACGAGCAGTACTTC.

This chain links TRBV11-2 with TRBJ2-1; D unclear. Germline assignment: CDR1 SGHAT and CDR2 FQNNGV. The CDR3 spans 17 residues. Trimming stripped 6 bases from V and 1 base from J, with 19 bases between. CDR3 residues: CASRSVGQRNSYNEQFF. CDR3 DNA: TGTGCCAGCAGGTCCGTCGGCCAGCGTAATTCCTACAATGAGCAGTTCTTC.

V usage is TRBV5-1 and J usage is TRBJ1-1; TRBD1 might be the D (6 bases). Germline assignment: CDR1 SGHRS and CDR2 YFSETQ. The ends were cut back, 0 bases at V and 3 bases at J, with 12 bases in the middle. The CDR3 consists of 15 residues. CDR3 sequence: CASSLDRVWDTEAFF. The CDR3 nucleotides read TGCGCCAGCAGCTTGGACAGGGTCTGGGACACTGAAGCTTTCTTT.

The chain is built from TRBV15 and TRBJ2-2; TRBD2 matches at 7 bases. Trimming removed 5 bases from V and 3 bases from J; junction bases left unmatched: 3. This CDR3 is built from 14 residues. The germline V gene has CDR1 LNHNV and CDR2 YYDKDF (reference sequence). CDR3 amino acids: CATSGRAYTGELFF. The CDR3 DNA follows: TGTGCCACCAGCGGGAGGGCCTACACCGGGGAGCTGTTTTTT. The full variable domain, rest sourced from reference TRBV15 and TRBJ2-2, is DAMVIQNPRYQVTQFGKPVTLSCSQTLNHNVMYWYQQKSSQAPKLLFHYYDKDFNNEADTPDNFQSRRPNTSFCFLDIRSPGLGDTAMYLCATSGRAYTGELFFGEGSRLTVL.

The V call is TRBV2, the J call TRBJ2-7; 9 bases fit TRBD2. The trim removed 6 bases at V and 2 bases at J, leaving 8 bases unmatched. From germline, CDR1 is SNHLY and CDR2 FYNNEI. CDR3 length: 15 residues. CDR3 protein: CASRAGTSPTYEQYF. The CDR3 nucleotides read TGTGCCAGCAGGGCCGGGACTAGCCCTACCTACGAGCAGTACTTC.

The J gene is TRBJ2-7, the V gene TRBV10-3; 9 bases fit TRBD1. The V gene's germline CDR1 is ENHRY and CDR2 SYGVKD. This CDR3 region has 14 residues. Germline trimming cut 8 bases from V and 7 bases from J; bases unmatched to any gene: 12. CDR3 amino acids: CAIGGQGGVSEQYF. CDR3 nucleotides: TGTGCCATCGGGGGACAGGGTGGGGTGAGTGAGCAGTACTTC.

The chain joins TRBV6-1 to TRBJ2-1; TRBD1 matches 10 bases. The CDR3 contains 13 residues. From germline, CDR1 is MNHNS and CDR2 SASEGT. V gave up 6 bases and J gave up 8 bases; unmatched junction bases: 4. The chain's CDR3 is CASSPTGGHEQFF. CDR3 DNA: TGTGCCAGCAGCCCGACAGGGGGCCATGAGCAGTTCTTC.

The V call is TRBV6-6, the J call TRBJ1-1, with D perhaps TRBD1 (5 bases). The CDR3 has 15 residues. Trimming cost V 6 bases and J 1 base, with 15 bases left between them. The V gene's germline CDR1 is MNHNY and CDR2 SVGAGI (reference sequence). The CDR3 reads CASRNSGISNTEAFF. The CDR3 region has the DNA TGTGCCAGCAGGAATTCAGGGATTTCGAACACTGAAGCTTTCTTT.

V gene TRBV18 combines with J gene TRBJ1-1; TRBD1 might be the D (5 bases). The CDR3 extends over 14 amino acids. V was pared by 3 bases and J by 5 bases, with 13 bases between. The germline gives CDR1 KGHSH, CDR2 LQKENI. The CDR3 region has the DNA TGTGCCAGCTCACCGCAGGGTTCAGGGACTGAAGCTTTCTTT. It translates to CASSPQGSGTEAFF.

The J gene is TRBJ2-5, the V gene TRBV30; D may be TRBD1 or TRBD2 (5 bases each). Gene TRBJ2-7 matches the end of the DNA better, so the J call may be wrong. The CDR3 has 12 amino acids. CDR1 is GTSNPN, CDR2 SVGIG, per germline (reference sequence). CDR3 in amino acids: CAFKLGAGEQYF. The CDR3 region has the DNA TGTGCCTTTAAACTAGGGGCTGGCGAGCAGTACTTC.

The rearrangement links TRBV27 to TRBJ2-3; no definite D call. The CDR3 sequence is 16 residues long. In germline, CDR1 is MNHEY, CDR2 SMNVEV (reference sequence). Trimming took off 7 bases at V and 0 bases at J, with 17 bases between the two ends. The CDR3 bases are TGTGCCAGCACATCCCTCCTCGCGTCGAGCACAGATACGCAGTATTTT. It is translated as CASTSLLASSTDTQYF.

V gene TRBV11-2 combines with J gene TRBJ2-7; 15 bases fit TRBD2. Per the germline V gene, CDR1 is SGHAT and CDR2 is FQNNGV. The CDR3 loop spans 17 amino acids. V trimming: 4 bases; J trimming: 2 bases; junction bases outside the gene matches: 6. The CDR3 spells CASSSGLAGGQPYEQYF. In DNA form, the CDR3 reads TGTGCCAGCAGCTCCGGACTAGCGGGAGGGCAACCCTACGAGCAGTACTTC.

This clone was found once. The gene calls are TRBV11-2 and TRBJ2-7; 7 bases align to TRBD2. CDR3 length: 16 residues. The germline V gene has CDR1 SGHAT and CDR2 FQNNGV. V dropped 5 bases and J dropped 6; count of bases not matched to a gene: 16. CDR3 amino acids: CASSLPMGGSPVEQYF. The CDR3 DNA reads TGTGCCAGCAGCCTCCCAATGGGCGGGAGCCCGGTCGAGCAGTACTTC.

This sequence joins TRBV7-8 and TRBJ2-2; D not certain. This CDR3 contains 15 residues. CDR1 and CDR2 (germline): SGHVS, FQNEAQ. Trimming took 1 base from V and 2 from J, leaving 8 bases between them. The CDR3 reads CASSLVALNTGELFF. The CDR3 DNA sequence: TGTGCCAGCAGCTTAGTGGCACTTAACACCGGGGAGCTGTTTTTT.

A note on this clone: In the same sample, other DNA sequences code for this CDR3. The CDR3 sequence is CATSRDSYGYTF. The CDR3 DNA reads TGTGCCACCAGCAGAGACTCCTATGGCTACACCTTC. This chain connects TRBV15 to TRBJ1-2; the D is unclear. CDR1 is LNHNV and CDR2 is YYDKDF in the germline V gene (reference sequence). The CDR3 has 12 residues. Trimming shortened V by 0 bases and J by 4 bases, and 3 bases separated the two germline ends.

DNA of the CDR3: TGTGCCAGCAGTGAGCCCGGGACAGGGGGCTACAATGAGCAGTTCTTC. Translating gives CASSEPGTGGYNEQFF. The chain uses TRBV25-1 and TRBJ2-1; the match to TRBD1 covers 11 bases. CDR1 MGHDK and CDR2 SYGVNS come from the germline V gene. The CDR3 contains 16 residues. The V gene end was trimmed by 3 bases and the J gene end by 3 bases; junction bases not matched to a gene: 4.

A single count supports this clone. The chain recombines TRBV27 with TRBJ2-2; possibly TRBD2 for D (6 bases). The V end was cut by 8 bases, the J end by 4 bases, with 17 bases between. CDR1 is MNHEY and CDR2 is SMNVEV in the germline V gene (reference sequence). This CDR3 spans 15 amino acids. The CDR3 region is CASGEAGSATGELFF. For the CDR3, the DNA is TGTGCCAGCGGGGAGGCTGGATCTGCCACCGGGGAGCTGTTTTTT.

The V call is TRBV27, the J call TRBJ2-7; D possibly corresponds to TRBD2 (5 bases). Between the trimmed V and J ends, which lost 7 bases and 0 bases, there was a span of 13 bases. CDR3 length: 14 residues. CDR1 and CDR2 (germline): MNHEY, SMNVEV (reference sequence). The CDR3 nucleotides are TGTGCCAGCATAGAGCGGTGGAGCTCCTACGAGCAGTACTTC. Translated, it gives CASIERWSSYEQYF.